This TCR beta chain is drawn from a study of blood T cell repertoires in COVID-19. The wider study: Acute and convalescent COVID-19 samples came from the United States, Italy and Spain. The analysed material was cDNA or gDNA that came from T cells, B-cell-depleted T cells, or PBMCs.

The CDR3 is made up of 13 amino acids. CDR1 LNHDA and CDR2 SQIVND come from the germline V gene (reference sequence). Trimming stripped 5 bases from V and 4 bases from J, with 11 bases between. In the authors' workflow: By means of reference gene primer amplification, nucleated cell counts were estimated. Assay used: immunoSEQ multiplex PCR; TCRdb lists only in-frame clones, some missing. V, J and clone size are taken as reported in that table, and D and trimming were inferred from the DNA itself. The table shows roughly 340,000 clones, with around nine tenths occurring only once. V usage is TRBV19 and J usage is TRBJ1-1; possibly TRBD1 for D (6 bases). The source is a woman younger than 35 who had recovered from COVID-19. The material sequenced was peripheral blood. The CDR3 DNA reads as TGTGCCAGTAGTCTCGACAGGACCACTGAAGCTTTCTTT. It specifies CASSLDRTTEAFF.